This is a list of T cell receptor beta chains from one sample in a study of blood T cell repertoires in COVID-19. Produced via immunoSEQ multiplex PCR; TCRdb's table is partial and in-frame only. The table records about 250,000 clones, around four fifths of them present only once. Sequencing input: peripheral blood. The receptors stem from a man aged 40-55 years with active or convalescent COVID-19. Each CDR3 is given with its conserved first and last residue. Each record gives: D gene, V gene, J gene, clone size, CDR3 protein, CDR3 DNA. A D gene is named only where the DNA matches it firmly. A row's size may be missing; if present it is once, few, many or a size class.

d_call: TRBD1
v_call: TRBV2
j_call: TRBJ1-6
clone_size: .
cdr3_aa: CASSRDRGGSPLHF
cdr3_nt: TGTGCCAGCAGCCGGGACAGGGGTGGATCACCCCTCCACTTT

d_call: TRBD1
v_call: TRBV5-5
j_call: TRBJ2-3
clone_size: .
cdr3_aa: CASSLAVVTGDTQYF
cdr3_nt: TGTGCCAGCAGCTTGGCCGTAGTGACAGGGGATACGCAGTATTTT

d_call: .
v_call: TRBV12-5
j_call: TRBJ1-6
clone_size: .
cdr3_aa: CASGFRTDNSPLHF
cdr3_nt: TGTGCTAGTGGTTTTAGGACAGATAATTCACCCCTCCACTTT

d_call: .
v_call: TRBV27
j_call: TRBJ1-6
clone_size: .
cdr3_aa: CASSLNRVGGNSPLHF
cdr3_nt: TGTGCCAGCAGCCTAAACAGGGTTGGTGGGAATTCACCCCTCCACTTT

d_call: .
v_call: TRBV4-1
j_call: TRBJ2-1
clone_size: .
cdr3_aa: CASSQGIVFRGDEQFF
cdr3_nt: TGCGCCAGCAGCCAAGGTATTGTTTTCCGAGGCGATGAGCAGTTCTTC

d_call: .
v_call: TRBV12-3/TRBV12-4
j_call: TRBJ1-2
clone_size: .
cdr3_aa: CASSSVNYGYTF
cdr3_nt: TGTGCCAGCAGTTCGGTGAACTATGGCTACACCTTC

d_call: .
v_call: TRBV5-1
j_call: TRBJ2-7
clone_size: .
cdr3_aa: CASSILQGPLYEQYF
cdr3_nt: TGCGCCAGCTCCATACTTCAGGGCCCCCTCTACGAGCAGTACTTC

d_call: TRBD1
v_call: TRBV10-3
j_call: TRBJ1-6
clone_size: .
cdr3_aa: CAISEGSGQGIPLHF
cdr3_nt: TGTGCCATCAGTGAGGGATCCGGACAGGGGATACCCCTCCACTTT

d_call: .
v_call: TRBV27
j_call: TRBJ1-6
clone_size: .
cdr3_aa: CASSPLDSYYNSPLHF
cdr3_nt: TGTGCCAGCAGCCCTCTGGACAGTTACTATAATTCACCCCTCCACTTT

d_call: TRBD1
v_call: TRBV4-1
j_call: TRBJ1-2
clone_size: .
cdr3_aa: CASSLEGTGPLGYTF
cdr3_nt: TGCGCCAGCAGTCTCGAAGGGACAGGGCCCCTAGGCTACACCTTC

d_call: .
v_call: TRBV19
j_call: TRBJ1-1
clone_size: once
cdr3_aa: CASSAWTPNTEAFF
cdr3_nt: TGTGCCAGTAGTGCATGGACACCGAACACTGAAGCTTTCTTT

d_call: .
v_call: TRBV7-2
j_call: TRBJ2-7
clone_size: .
cdr3_aa: CASSFYRATYEQYF
cdr3_nt: TGTGCCAGCAGCTTTTACAGGGCTACCTACGAGCAGTACTTC

d_call: .
v_call: TRBV7-2
j_call: TRBJ1-1
clone_size: .
cdr3_aa: CASSPIVRVNTEAFF
cdr3_nt: TGTGCCAGCAGCCCGATAGTGAGGGTTAACACTGAAGCTTTCTTT

d_call: .
v_call: TRBV18
j_call: TRBJ1-6
clone_size: .
cdr3_aa: CASSPTETSSYNSPLHF
cdr3_nt: TGTGCCAGCTCACCTACGGAAACTAGCTCCTATAATTCACCCCTCCACTTT

d_call: TRBD1
v_call: TRBV7-2
j_call: TRBJ2-1
clone_size: .
cdr3_aa: CAGSLVGTGFYNEQFF
cdr3_nt: TGTGCCGGCAGCTTAGTAGGGACAGGGTTTTACAATGAGCAGTTCTTC

d_call: .
v_call: TRBV3-1/TRBV3-2
j_call: TRBJ2-3
clone_size: .
cdr3_aa: CASSDSQGTDTQYF
cdr3_nt: TGTGCCAGCAGCGACTCACAGGGTACAGATACGCAGTATTTT

d_call: .
v_call: TRBV4-1
j_call: TRBJ1-2
clone_size: once
cdr3_aa: CASSQVFRPLRRGDGYTF
cdr3_nt: TGCGCCAGCAGCCAAGTTTTCCGCCCACTTCGTCGGGGTGATGGCTACACCTTC

d_call: TRBD2
v_call: TRBV24-1
j_call: TRBJ2-1
clone_size: .
cdr3_aa: CATSLAGDNEQFF
cdr3_nt: TGTGCCACCAGCCTAGCGGGCGACAATGAGCAGTTCTTC

d_call: .
v_call: TRBV29-1
j_call: TRBJ1-1
clone_size: .
cdr3_aa: CSVGPDGRAFF
cdr3_nt: TGCAGCGTTGGACCGGATGGGCGAGCTTTCTTT

d_call: TRBD1
v_call: TRBV30
j_call: TRBJ2-3
clone_size: .
cdr3_aa: CAAGTGGGTDTQYF
cdr3_nt: TGTGCCGCCGGGACAGGGGGCGGTACAGATACGCAGTATTTT

d_call: .
v_call: TRBV6-1
j_call: TRBJ1-2
clone_size: .
cdr3_aa: CASSERTDSGYTF
cdr3_nt: TGTGCCAGCAGTGAACGGACAGACTCTGGCTACACCTTC

d_call: TRBD1
v_call: TRBV3-1/TRBV3-2
j_call: TRBJ2-1
clone_size: .
cdr3_aa: CASRLGQGAHEEQFF
cdr3_nt: TGTGCCAGCAGGCTGGGACAGGGGGCGCACGAAGAGCAGTTCTTC

d_call: .
v_call: TRBV10-3
j_call: TRBJ2-1
clone_size: .
cdr3_aa: CAISESTGRDEQFF
cdr3_nt: TGTGCCATCAGTGAGTCTACAGGGCGCGATGAGCAGTTCTTC

d_call: .
v_call: TRBV10-3
j_call: TRBJ1-2
clone_size: few
cdr3_aa: CAISEGRVGSGVYGYTF
cdr3_nt: TGTGCCATCAGTGAAGGCAGGGTGGGTTCTGGTGTCTATGGCTACACCTTC

d_call: .
v_call: TRBV7-9
j_call: TRBJ2-1
clone_size: .
cdr3_aa: CASSDLTGAGGPYNEQFF
cdr3_nt: TGTGCCAGCAGCGACCTTACAGGGGCCGGGGGCCCATACAATGAGCAGTTCTTC

d_call: TRBD1
v_call: TRBV6-5
j_call: TRBJ1-6
clone_size: .
cdr3_aa: CASSSAGQSYSPLHF
cdr3_nt: TGTGCCAGCAGTTCCGCGGGACAGTCCTATTCACCCCTCCACTTT

d_call: .
v_call: TRBV4-2
j_call: TRBJ2-6
clone_size: .
cdr3_aa: CASSQEAGNAGANVLTF
cdr3_nt: TGTGCCAGCAGCCAAGAGGCAGGGAACGCTGGGGCCAACGTCCTGACTTTC

d_call: TRBD1
v_call: TRBV5-1
j_call: TRBJ1-1
clone_size: .
cdr3_aa: CASSSGRTGTVNTEAFF
cdr3_nt: TGCGCCAGCAGCTCCGGCAGAACAGGGACAGTGAACACTGAAGCTTTCTTT

d_call: .
v_call: TRBV2
j_call: TRBJ2-7
clone_size: few
cdr3_aa: CASSAEMGPYEQYF
cdr3_nt: TGTGCCAGCAGTGCGGAAATGGGCCCCTACGAGCAGTACTTC

d_call: .
v_call: TRBV10-3
j_call: TRBJ1-1
clone_size: few
cdr3_aa: CAISDRGVNTEAFF
cdr3_nt: TGTGCCATCAGTGACCGGGGGGTGAACACTGAAGCTTTCTTT

d_call: TRBD1
v_call: TRBV7-2
j_call: TRBJ1-2
clone_size: .
cdr3_aa: CASSLNRQGGGYTF
cdr3_nt: TGTGCCAGCAGCTTAAATCGACAGGGTGGAGGCTACACCTTC

d_call: TRBD1
v_call: TRBV11-2
j_call: TRBJ2-3
clone_size: .
cdr3_aa: CASSYGQGGADTQYF
cdr3_nt: TGTGCCAGCAGCTACGGACAGGGAGGCGCAGATACGCAGTATTTT

d_call: TRBD2
v_call: TRBV29-1
j_call: TRBJ2-5
clone_size: once
cdr3_aa: CSVGGGGEGTQYF
cdr3_nt: TGCAGCGTTGGAGGCGGGGGGGAAGGGACCCAGTACTTC

d_call: .
v_call: TRBV11-2
j_call: TRBJ1-5
clone_size: .
cdr3_aa: CASSLRGYSNQPQHF
cdr3_nt: TGTGCCAGCAGCTTAAGAGGGTATAGCAATCAGCCCCAGCATTTT

d_call: .
v_call: TRBV4-3
j_call: TRBJ1-2
clone_size: few
cdr3_aa: CASSQVRESNYGYTF
cdr3_nt: TGCGCCAGCAGCCAAGTACGGGAATCGAACTATGGCTACACCTTC

d_call: TRBD1
v_call: TRBV10-3
j_call: TRBJ1-2
clone_size: .
cdr3_aa: CATRRSTGEVDGYTF
cdr3_nt: TGTGCCACCCGTCGATCGACAGGGGAGGTTGATGGCTACACCTTC

d_call: .
v_call: TRBV28
j_call: TRBJ1-6
clone_size: .
cdr3_aa: CASSLPHSPVQNSPLHF
cdr3_nt: TGTGCCAGCAGTTTACCTCACTCGCCCGTACAGAATTCACCCCTCCACTTT

d_call: .
v_call: TRBV6-2/TRBV6-3
j_call: TRBJ1-1
clone_size: many
cdr3_aa: CASSYSAPTEAFF
cdr3_nt: TGTGCCAGCAGTTACTCGGCCCCCACTGAAGCTTTCTTT

d_call: TRBD1
v_call: TRBV27
j_call: TRBJ1-1
clone_size: .
cdr3_aa: CASSSPRGTGGAFF
cdr3_nt: TGTGCCAGCAGTTCCCCCAGGGGGACAGGAGGCGCTTTCTTT

d_call: .
v_call: TRBV18
j_call: TRBJ1-4
clone_size: .
cdr3_aa: CASSPSTTTNEKLFF
cdr3_nt: TGTGCCAGCTCACCGTCGACAACAACTAATGAAAAACTGTTTTTT

d_call: .
v_call: TRBV5-1
j_call: TRBJ2-3
clone_size: few
cdr3_aa: CASSAGDTQYF
cdr3_nt: TGCGCCAGCAGCGCCGGAGATACGCAGTATTTT

d_call: .
v_call: TRBV30
j_call: TRBJ2-1
clone_size: .
cdr3_aa: CAWKPSETYNEQFF
cdr3_nt: TGTGCCTGGAAGCCTAGCGAAACCTACAATGAGCAGTTCTTC

d_call: TRBD2
v_call: TRBV7-8
j_call: TRBJ2-1
clone_size: few
cdr3_aa: CASSLRAREGWNNEQFF
cdr3_nt: TGTGCCAGCAGCTTGAGGGCGCGGGAGGGATGGAACAATGAGCAGTTCTTC

d_call: TRBD1
v_call: TRBV24-1
j_call: TRBJ2-1
clone_size: .
cdr3_aa: CATSDSGQGGYNEQFF
cdr3_nt: TGTGCCACCAGTGATTCTGGACAGGGCGGGTACAATGAGCAGTTCTTC